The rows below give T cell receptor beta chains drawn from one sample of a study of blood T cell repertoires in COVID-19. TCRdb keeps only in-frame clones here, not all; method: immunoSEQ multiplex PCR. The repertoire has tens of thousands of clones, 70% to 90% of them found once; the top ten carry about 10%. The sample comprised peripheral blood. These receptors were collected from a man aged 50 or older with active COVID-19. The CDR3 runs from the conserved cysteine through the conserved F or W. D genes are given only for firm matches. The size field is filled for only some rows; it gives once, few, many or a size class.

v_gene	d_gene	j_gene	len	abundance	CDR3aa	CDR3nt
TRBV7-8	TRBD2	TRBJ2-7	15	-	CASSLITSGNYEQYF	TGTGCCAGCAGCTTAATAACTAGCGGGAACTACGAGCAGTACTTC
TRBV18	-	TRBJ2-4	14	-	CASSPAQGLNIQYF	TGTGCCAGCTCACCAGCTCAGGGGCTAAACATTCAGTACTTC
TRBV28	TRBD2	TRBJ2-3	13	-	CASTVAGDDTQYF	TGTGCCAGCACCGTAGCGGGAGATGATACGCAGTATTTT
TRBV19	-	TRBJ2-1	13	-	CASRGRGFNEQFF	TGTGCCAGTAGGGGCAGGGGTTTTAATGAGCAGTTCTTC
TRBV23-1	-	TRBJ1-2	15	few	CASSQNPRGHYGYTF	TGCGCCAGCAGTCAAAACCCCAGGGGACACTATGGCTACACCTTC
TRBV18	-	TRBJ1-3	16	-	CASSPMDRRGGNTIYF	TGTGCCAGCTCACCAATGGACCGCCGCGGGGGAAACACCATATATTTT
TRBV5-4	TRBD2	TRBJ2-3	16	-	CASSWRSGGDTDTQYF	TGTGCCAGCAGCTGGAGGTCGGGAGGGGACACAGATACGCAGTATTTT
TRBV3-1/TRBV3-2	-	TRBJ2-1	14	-	CASSQGASVGEQFF	TGTGCCAGCAGCCAAGGGGCTAGCGTGGGTGAGCAGTTCTTC
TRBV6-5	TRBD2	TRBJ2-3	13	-	CASWRGGTDTQYF	TGTGCCAGCTGGCGGGGGGGCACAGATACGCAGTATTTT
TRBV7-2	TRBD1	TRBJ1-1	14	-	CASVQGPLNTEAFF	TGTGCCAGCGTACAGGGGCCCTTGAACACTGAAGCTTTCTTT
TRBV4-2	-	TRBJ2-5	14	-	CASSRQMLQETQYF	TGTGCCAGCAGCAGACAGATGCTCCAAGAGACCCAGTACTTC
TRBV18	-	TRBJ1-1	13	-	CASSLAQNTEAFF	TGTGCCAGCTCATTAGCCCAGAACACTGAAGCTTTCTTT
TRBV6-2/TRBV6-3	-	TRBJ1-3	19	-	CASSLGILRSGISGNTIYF	TGTGCCAGCAGTTTAGGAATCCTCCGGAGCGGCATCTCTGGAAACACCATATATTTT
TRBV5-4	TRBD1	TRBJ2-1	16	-	CASSSPGTGRMNEQFF	TGTGCCAGCAGCTCGCCCGGGACAGGGAGAATGAATGAGCAGTTCTTC
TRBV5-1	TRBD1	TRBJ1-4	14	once	CASSQGTGGEKLFF	TGCGCCAGCAGCCAAGGGACAGGAGGTGAAAAACTGTTTTTT
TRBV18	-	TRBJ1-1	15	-	CASSDTVILNTEAFF	TGTGCCAGCTCCGATACAGTGATCCTTAACACTGAAGCTTTCTTT
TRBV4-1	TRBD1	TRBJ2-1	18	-	CASSRRGGGTGASNEQFF	TGCGCCAGCAGCCGCCGAGGAGGAGGGACAGGGGCATCCAATGAGCAGTTCTTC
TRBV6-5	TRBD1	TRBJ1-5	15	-	CASSTDRGSNQPQHF	TGTGCCAGCAGCACGGACAGGGGGAGCAATCAGCCCCAGCATTTT
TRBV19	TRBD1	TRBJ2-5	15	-	CASSIGAGGVKTQYF	TGTGCCAGTAGTATAGGAGCAGGGGGCGTAAAGACCCAGTACTTC
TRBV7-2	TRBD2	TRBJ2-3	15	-	CASSLSSGRSDTQYF	TGTGCCAGCAGTCTAAGCAGCGGGAGGTCAGATACGCAGTATTTT
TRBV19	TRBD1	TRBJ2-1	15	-	CASGNPGTGLDEQFF	TGTGCCAGTGGGAATCCCGGGACAGGGTTGGATGAGCAGTTCTTC
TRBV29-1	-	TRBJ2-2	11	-	CSVAGGGELFF	TGCAGCGTTGCTGGAGGCGGGGAGCTGTTTTTT
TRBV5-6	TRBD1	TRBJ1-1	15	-	CASSLPGTGDPEAFF	TGTGCCAGCAGCTTGCCCGGGACAGGGGACCCTGAAGCTTTCTTT
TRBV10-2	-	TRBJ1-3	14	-	CASSDSALGNTIYF	TGCGCCAGCAGTGATTCAGCGCTCGGAAACACCATATATTTT
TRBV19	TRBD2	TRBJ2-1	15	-	CASSIDRGEYNEQFF	TGTGCCAGTAGTATAGACCGGGGGGAATACAATGAGCAGTTCTTC